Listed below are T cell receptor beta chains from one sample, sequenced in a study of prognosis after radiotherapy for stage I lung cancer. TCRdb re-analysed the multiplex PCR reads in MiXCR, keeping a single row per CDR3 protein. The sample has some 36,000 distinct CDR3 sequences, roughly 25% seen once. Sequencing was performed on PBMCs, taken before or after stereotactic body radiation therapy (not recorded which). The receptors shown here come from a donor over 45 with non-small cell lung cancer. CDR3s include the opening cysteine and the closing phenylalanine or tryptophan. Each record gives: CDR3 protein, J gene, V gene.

CASSSSPDYFEQYF,TRBJ2-7,TRBV7-3
CASSLGRAFEQYF,TRBJ2-7,TRBV7-8
CAISESIRQHYQPQHF,TRBJ1-5,TRBV10-3
CASSPNTEAFF,TRBJ1-1,TRBV28
CVGSSVGNTEAFF,TRBJ1-1,TRBV28
CASSIEGFVHSLELSNQPQHF,TRBJ1-5,TRBV19
CASRPAGRGTGELFF,TRBJ2-2,TRBV6-1
CASSPWGVNTEAFF,TRBJ1-1,TRBV3-1
CVVLGSSYEQYF,TRBJ2-7,TRBV27
CSVVVGANTEAFF,TRBJ1-1,TRBV29-1
CASRDSGTGKDEQFF,TRBJ2-1,TRBV2
CASTRDGEAFF,TRBJ1-1,TRBV19
CASSLSQGSTEAFF,TRBJ1-1,TRBV5-1
CASSLSSHRNTGELFF,TRBJ2-2,TRBV5-1
CASSLGQGPTGELFF,TRBJ2-2,TRBV5-1
CASSSNIGQNYGYTF,TRBJ1-2,TRBV5-4
CAISAGRVGTDTQYF,TRBJ2-3,TRBV10-3
CSAWAGISGDGYTF,TRBJ1-2,TRBV20-1
CASSYLKRATNEKLFF,TRBJ1-4,TRBV6-5
CASSRRQEINQPQHF,TRBJ1-5,TRBV4-1
CASSGFPGSLPTEAFF,TRBJ1-1,TRBV6-1
CASSPRNPGQMNTEAFF,TRBJ1-1,TRBV18
CSALGGLAGVNEQFF,TRBJ2-1,TRBV20-1
CAGGGTVNQPQHF,TRBJ1-5,TRBV19
CASSLEGLGYNEQFF,TRBJ2-1,TRBV11-1
CASSLAGGDLYGYTF,TRBJ1-2,TRBV12-3/TRBV12-4
CVSTCSGGAKNIQYF,TRBJ2-4,TRBV28
CAIGAGSDTGELFF,TRBJ2-2,TRBV10-3
CASSPSWGGPGEQYF,TRBJ2-7,TRBV9
CASTYSQDSYEQYF,TRBJ2-7,TRBV12-3/TRBV12-4
CASSPGQGAQETQYF,TRBJ2-5,TRBV5-1
CASSPPVDGYTF,TRBJ1-2,TRBV9
CASSELAWSYEQYF,TRBJ2-7,TRBV6-1
CANSVDAGYEQYF,TRBJ2-7,TRBV6-1
CASSLAGINEKLFF,TRBJ1-4,TRBV7-9
CASSQVVTGAGYTF,TRBJ1-2,TRBV14
CASTEGSYGYTF,TRBJ1-2,TRBV2
CASSLGSTGGTEAFF,TRBJ1-1,TRBV7-2
CASSEQGTGSFCYTF,TRBJ1-2,TRBV2
CAGSPPGQPQHF,TRBJ1-5,TRBV18
CASSDEAGASGELFF,TRBJ2-2,TRBV6-2/TRBV6-3